These 12 T cell receptor beta chains came from one sample sequenced in a study of blood T cell repertoires in COVID-19. Repertoires were generated with immunoSEQ multiplex PCR, while TCRdb's copy carries only in-frame clones and drops some. Of fewer than 300,000 clones in the sample, over 75% were seen once. Sequenced sample: peripheral blood. Receptor source: a woman younger than 45 with acute or convalescent COVID-19.

The rearrangement links TRBV9 to TRBJ1-4; D remains ambiguous. The germline V gene has CDR1 SGDLS and CDR2 YYNGEE. CDR3 length: 14 residues. The V end lost 0 bases, the J end lost 3 bases, and 6 bases lay between the germline ends. CDR3 in amino acids: CASSVDPANEKLFF. In nucleotides, the CDR3 is TGTGCCAGCAGCGTAGATCCGGCTAATGAAAAACTGTTTTTT.

The chain combines TRBV4-2 with TRBJ1-5; weak D call: TRBD1 (6 bases). Per germline, CDR1 LGHNA and CDR2 YNFKEQ. The CDR3 length is 15 residues. V lost 4 bases and J lost 0, with 10 bases in between. CDR3 DNA: TGTGCCAGCAGCCGGGACAAGAATAGCAATCAGCCCCAGCATTTT. Its protein is CASSRDKNSNQPQHF.

The chain couples TRBV30 to TRBJ2-7; 8 bases match TRBD1. The CDR3 loop spans 15 amino acids. With 0 bases clipped from V and 2 bases from J, the junction kept 6 bases outside the gene matches. CDR1 is GTSNPN, CDR2 SVGIG, per germline (reference sequence). CDR3: CAWSVTRGQAYEQYF. Written as DNA, the CDR3 is TGTGCCTGGAGTGTAACCAGGGGACAGGCCTACGAGCAGTACTTC.

V usage is TRBV7-9 and J usage is TRBJ1-1; D is possibly TRBD1 (6 bases). Trimming cost V 10 bases and J 0 bases, with 15 bases left between them. The CDR3 has 14 amino acids. Germline V lookup: CDR1 SEHNR, CDR2 FQNEAQ (reference sequence). The CDR3 here is CAIFPGQMNTEAFF. The CDR3 DNA reads as TGTGCCATTTTCCCTGGACAGATGAACACTGAAGCTTTCTTT.

This clone was recorded a few times. This chain connects TRBV9 to TRBJ2-1, with D perhaps matching TRBD2 (5 bases). The CDR3 totals 13 residues. Looked up from germline, CDR1 is SGDLS and CDR2 is YYNGEE. V dropped 7 bases and J dropped 7 bases, with 15 bases sitting between them. The CDR3 region is CASGLAVLNEQFF. The CDR3 nucleotides are TGTGCCAGCGGTCTAGCCGTTTTGAATGAGCAGTTCTTC.

The gene calls are TRBV6-6 and TRBJ1-4; 10 bases align to TRBD1. The germline gives CDR1 MNHNY, CDR2 SVGAGI (reference sequence). With 6 bases clipped from V and 4 bases from J, the junction kept 5 bases outside the gene matches. The CDR3 is 15 residues long. The CDR3 region is CASRRDRGHNEKLFF. The CDR3 DNA reads as TGTGCCAGCAGACGGGACAGGGGACATAATGAAAAACTGTTTTTT.

V gene TRBV5-1 combines with J gene TRBJ2-3; TRBD1 matches at 7 bases. The CDR3 loop spans 14 amino acids. V was pared by 0 bases and J by 4 bases, with 2 bases of the junction left unmatched. Looked up from germline, CDR1 is SGHRS and CDR2 is YFSETQ. DNA for the CDR3: TGCGCCAGCAGCTTGGTAAGGGGGCCAGATACGCAGTATTTT. This sequence encodes CASSLVRGPDTQYF.

The chain employs TRBV21-1 and TRBJ1-4. TRBV21-1 is recorded as a pseudogene. The CDR3 runs 16 residues. The CDR3 loop reads CASSKPGAPNNEKLFF. The CDR3 DNA follows: TGTGCCAGCAGCAAGCCCGGTGCACCTAATAATGAAAAACTGTTTTTT.

This sequence joins TRBV9 and TRBJ2-7; 9 nucleotides align to TRBD2. The trim removed 4 bases at V and 1 base at J, leaving 9 bases unmatched. Looked up from germline, CDR1 is SGDLS and CDR2 is YYNGEE. The CDR3 is made up of 16 amino acids. The CDR3 loop is CASSRGREGTSYEQYF. The CDR3 DNA sequence: TGTGCCAGCAGCCGGGGGCGGGAGGGAACATCCTACGAGCAGTACTTC. Full variable domain (outside the CDR3, taken from reference TRBV9 and TRBJ2-7): DSGVTQTPKHLITATGQRVTLRCSPRSGDLSVYWYQQSLDQGLQFLIQYYNGEERAKGNILERFSAQQFPDLHSELNLSSLELGDSALYFCASSRGREGTSYEQYFGPGTRLTVT.

The chain recombines TRBV28 with TRBJ1-6; D might be TRBD1 (5 bases). The germline V gene has CDR1 MDHEN and CDR2 SYDVKM. Trimming left V 8 bases short and J 10 bases short, with 18 bases between. The CDR3 sequence is 14 residues long. The CDR3 nucleotides are TGTGCCAGCGGAACCTTTCAGGGTGGATCACCCCTCCACTTT. Amino acid sequence: CASGTFQGGSPLHF.

This clone appeared once. The chain uses TRBV19 and TRBJ2-1; a possible D gene is TRBD2 (5 bases). Germline V CDR1 and CDR2: LNHDA, SQIVND (reference sequence). The V end was cut by 4 bases, the J end by 7 bases, with 14 bases between. This CDR3 spans 14 amino acids. The CDR3 DNA sequence: TGTGCCAGTAGTACCCAGCCGGGGTTGAATGAGCAGTTCTTC. This sequence encodes CASSTQPGLNEQFF.

The rearrangement joins TRBV11-1 to TRBJ2-5; TRBD1 aligns across 7 bases. This CDR3 is built from 14 residues. Germline V gives CDR1 SGHAT, CDR2 FQDESV (reference sequence). V lost 2 bases and J lost 1; bases outside the gene matches: 1. In nucleotides, the CDR3 is TGTGCCAGCAGCTTAACAGGGGCCCAAGAGACCCAGTACTTC. It translates to CASSLTGAQETQYF. The complete variable domain, with remaining parts taken from reference TRBV11-1 and TRBJ2-5, reads EAEVAQSPRYKITEKSQAVAFWCDPISGHATLYWYRQILGQGPELLVQFQDESVVDDSQLPKDRFSAERLKGVDSTLKIQPAELGDSAMYLCASSLTGAQETQYFGPGTRLLVL.